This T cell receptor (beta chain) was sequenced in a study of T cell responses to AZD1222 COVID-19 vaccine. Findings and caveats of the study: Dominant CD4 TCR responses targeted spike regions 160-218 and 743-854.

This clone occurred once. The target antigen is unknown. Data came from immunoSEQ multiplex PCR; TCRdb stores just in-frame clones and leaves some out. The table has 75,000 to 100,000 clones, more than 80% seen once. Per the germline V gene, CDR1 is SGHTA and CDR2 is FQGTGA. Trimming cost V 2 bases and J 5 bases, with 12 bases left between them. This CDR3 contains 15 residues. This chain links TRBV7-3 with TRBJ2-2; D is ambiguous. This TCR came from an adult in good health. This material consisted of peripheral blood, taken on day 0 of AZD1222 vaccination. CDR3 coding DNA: TGTGCCAGCAGCTTATTAGGGCCCGGGACCGGGGAGCTGTTTTTT. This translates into CASSLLGPGTGELFF.